A selection of T cell receptor beta chains follows, all from one sample in a study of T cell responses to AZD1222 COVID-19 vaccine. TCRdb's table, derived via immunoSEQ multiplex PCR, lists solely in-frame clones and lacks some. The sample records roughly 100,000 clones, about 88% being singletons. Source: peripheral blood, taken on day 0 of AZD1222 vaccination. The receptors here all came from an adult in good health. CDR3s include the opening cysteine and the closing phenylalanine or tryptophan. The D gene is left open where the match is weak. The size entry is marked missing in some rows and otherwise reads once, few, many or a size class.

NA	NA	TRBV6-6	TRBJ2-4	CASRFSKASRSIQYF	TGTGCCAGCAGGTTTTCAAAAGCTAGCCGGAGCATTCAGTACTTC
NA	NA	TRBV7-2	TRBJ1-4	CASSSYGDTRKLFF	TGTGCCAGCAGCTCGTACGGGGACACGAGAAAACTGTTTTTT
NA	NA	TRBV11-2	TRBJ1-6	CASSLGVNSPLHF	TGTGCCAGCAGCTTAGGTGTGAATTCACCCCTCCACTTT
TRBD2	NA	TRBV29-1	TRBJ2-7	CSVEALAGTSYEQYF	TGCAGCGTTGAGGCACTAGCGGGAACCTCCTACGAGCAGTACTTC
TRBD1	NA	TRBV28	TRBJ1-1	CASSLKLGQTNTEAFF	TGTGCCAGCAGTTTAAAATTGGGACAGACGAACACTGAAGCTTTCTTT
NA	NA	TRBV7-3	TRBJ1-2	CASAQGAGSGYGYTF	TGTGCCAGCGCCCAGGGAGCTGGTTCGGGCTATGGCTACACCTTC
TRBD1	NA	TRBV10-3	TRBJ1-6	CAIQEGANNSPLHF	TGTGCCATCCAAGAGGGGGCTAATAATTCACCCCTCCACTTT
NA	NA	TRBV27	TRBJ2-2	CASKIGRGGWHGELFF	TGTGCCAGCAAGATAGGGCGAGGGGGTTGGCACGGGGAGCTGTTTTTT
TRBD2	few	TRBV13	TRBJ2-7	CASSKTSGPLSYEQYF	TGTGCCAGCAGCAAGACTAGCGGCCCTTTATCCTACGAGCAGTACTTC
NA	NA	TRBV28	TRBJ2-7	CASSSTDRSSYEQYF	TGTGCCAGCAGTTCTACCGACAGGAGCTCCTACGAGCAGTACTTC
NA	NA	TRBV28	TRBJ2-1	CASSPGTLVNNEQFF	TGTGCCAGCAGTCCCGGGACACTCGTCAACAATGAGCAGTTCTTC
NA	once	TRBV7-9	TRBJ1-1	CASNLAGTNTEAFF	TGTGCCAGCAACCTCGCGGGGACTAACACTGAAGCTTTCTTT
NA	NA	TRBV7-3	TRBJ2-3	CASSSGRNTQYF	TGTGCCAGCAGCTCAGGTCGAAATACGCAGTATTTT
TRBD1	once	TRBV28	TRBJ2-4	CASSFRFRGLAKNIQYF	TGTGCCAGCAGTTTTCGGTTCAGGGGGCTAGCCAAAAACATTCAGTACTTC
NA	NA	TRBV7-9	TRBJ2-1	CASSLVRGAGEQFF	TGTGCCAGCAGCTTAGTTAGGGGGGCAGGTGAGCAGTTCTTC
NA	NA	TRBV19	TRBJ2-1	CASSIVGGRNEQFF	TGTGCCAGTAGTATAGTCGGGGGTCGGAATGAGCAGTTCTTC
NA	NA	TRBV4-2	TRBJ2-2	CASSQEKFQGGELFF	TGTGCCAGCAGCCAAGAAAAATTCCAAGGGGGGGAGCTGTTTTTT
TRBD1	NA	TRBV5-1	TRBJ2-3	CASSGDNRGSFLDTQYF	TGCGCCAGCAGCGGCGATAACAGGGGGAGTTTTTTAGATACGCAGTATTTT
NA	NA	TRBV2	TRBJ1-2	CASSEDRPYEGYTF	TGTGCCAGCAGTGAAGACCGACCCTACGAGGGCTACACCTTC
NA	NA	TRBV6-1	TRBJ1-4	CASSRTAATNEKLFF	TGTGCCAGCAGTCGGACGGCTGCAACTAATGAAAAACTGTTTTTT
TRBD1	NA	TRBV28	TRBJ1-4	CASSLQGQAGITNEKLFF	TGTGCCAGCAGTTTACAGGGACAGGCGGGGATCACTAATGAAAAACTGTTTTTT
TRBD1	NA	TRBV4-3	TRBJ1-2	CASSQEVGQGYGYTF	TGCGCCAGCAGCCAAGAAGTGGGACAGGGATATGGCTACACCTTC
NA	NA	TRBV7-8	TRBJ1-1	CASSLGVGTEAFF	TGTGCCAGCAGCTTAGGGGTAGGCACTGAAGCTTTCTTT
TRBD1	NA	TRBV15	TRBJ1-4	CATSEGTGADEKLFF	TGTGCCACCAGCGAGGGGACAGGGGCGGATGAAAAACTGTTTTTT
NA	NA	TRBV27	TRBJ2-5	CASKKQETQYF	TGTGCCAGCAAAAAACAAGAGACCCAGTACTTC
NA	NA	TRBV27	TRBJ2-2	CASSSKGTGELFF	TGTGCCAGCAGTTCGAAGGGCACCGGGGAGCTGTTTTTT
TRBD1	NA	TRBV6-6	TRBJ1-2	CASSLDRGYGYTF	TGTGCCAGCAGCCTCGACAGGGGTTATGGCTACACCTTC
NA	NA	TRBV7-9	TRBJ2-5	CASGLYVGNDDGTQYF	TGTGCCAGCGGATTGTACGTTGGGAACGATGACGGGACCCAGTACTTC
TRBD1	NA	TRBV28	TRBJ2-2	CASSRDRGLTGELFF	TGTGCCAGCAGTCGGGACAGGGGGTTGACCGGGGAGCTGTTTTTT
TRBD2	NA	TRBV7-2	TRBJ2-1	CASSLLAGGNEQFF	TGTGCCAGCAGCTTACTAGCGGGGGGCAATGAGCAGTTCTTC
NA	few	TRBV4-3	TRBJ1-1	CASSQERGLRNTEAFF	TGCGCCAGCAGCCAAGAGAGGGGACTACGGAACACTGAAGCTTTCTTT
NA	NA	TRBV25-1	TRBJ2-1	CASSESQDNEQFF	TGTGCCAGCAGTGAGTCACAGGACAATGAGCAGTTCTTC
NA	NA	TRBV5-1	TRBJ1-4	CASSLAGPNEKLFF	TGCGCCAGCAGCTTAGCAGGGCCTAATGAAAAACTGTTTTTT
TRBD1	NA	TRBV4-2	TRBJ2-4	CASKSGQGDPAKNIQYF	TGTGCCAGCAAGTCTGGACAGGGTGACCCAGCCAAAAACATTCAGTACTTC
TRBD1	NA	TRBV5-1	TRBJ1-4	CASSSQGAPNEKLFF	TGCGCCAGCAGCTCCCAGGGGGCCCCTAATGAAAAACTGTTTTTT
NA	NA	TRBV19	TRBJ2-3	CASSIGRIRASRITDTQYF	TGTGCCAGTAGTATAGGCCGGATCCGGGCGTCTAGAATTACAGATACGCAGTATTTT
NA	NA	TRBV2	TRBJ1-5	CASRNSNQPQHF	TGTGCCAGCCGTAATAGCAATCAGCCCCAGCATTTT
TRBD1	NA	TRBV7-3	TRBJ2-6	CASSLTGQGVAGANVLTF	TGTGCCAGCAGCTTGACGGGACAGGGTGTGGCTGGGGCCAACGTCCTGACTTTC
NA	once	TRBV27	TRBJ2-7	CASSLVDPSYEQYF	TGTGCCAGCAGTTTAGTTGACCCCTCCTACGAGCAGTACTTC
NA	NA	TRBV25-1	TRBJ2-1	CASSERTEQFF	TGTGCCAGCAGCGAAAGAACCGAGCAGTTCTTC
TRBD1	NA	TRBV5-1	TRBJ2-1	CASSQRTGHNEQFF	TGCGCCAGCAGCCAAAGGACAGGCCACAATGAGCAGTTCTTC
NA	few	TRBV4-3	TRBJ1-2	CASSQAFEGDIYGYTF	TGCGCCAGCAGCCAAGCTTTTGAGGGGGACATCTATGGCTACACCTTC
NA	NA	TRBV6-5	TRBJ1-5	CASSYGWGDGNQPQHF	TGTGCCAGCAGTTACGGGTGGGGAGATGGCAATCAGCCCCAGCATTTT
NA	many	TRBV28	TRBJ1-6	CASSFQLLYNSPLHF	TGTGCCAGCAGTTTCCAGCTACTCTATAATTCACCCCTCCACTTT
NA	NA	TRBV27	TRBJ2-7	CASSFGGVPFYEQYF	TGTGCCAGCAGTTTTGGCGGAGTCCCTTTTTACGAGCAGTACTTC
NA	NA	TRBV28	TRBJ1-5	CASSTGISGNQPQHF	TGTGCCAGCAGTACAGGGATTTCCGGCAATCAGCCCCAGCATTTT
TRBD1	NA	TRBV18	TRBJ2-5	CASSQRQGAGETQYF	TGTGCCAGCTCACAACGACAGGGGGCCGGTGAGACCCAGTACTTC
NA	NA	TRBV11-3	TRBJ1-1	CASSLGGVNTEAFF	TGTGCCAGCAGCTTAGGTGGGGTGAACACTGAAGCTTTCTTT
NA	few	TRBV7-2	TRBJ2-7	CASSFGGVSSYEQYF	TGTGCCAGCAGCTTTGGGGGTGTATCCTCCTACGAGCAGTACTTC
TRBD1	NA	TRBV7-2	TRBJ2-7	CASSLGGQYSYEQYF	TGTGCCAGCAGCTTAGGGGGACAGTACTCCTACGAGCAGTACTTC
TRBD1	NA	TRBV5-8	TRBJ2-1	CASTPGTGPHEQFF	TGTGCCAGCACCCCAGGGACAGGGCCCCATGAGCAGTTCTTC
NA	NA	TRBV5-4	TRBJ2-1	CASSLERYNEQFF	TGTGCCAGCAGCTTGGAGAGGTACAATGAGCAGTTCTTC
NA	NA	TRBV18	TRBJ1-1	CASSPQGTEAFF	TGTGCCAGCTCACCACAGGGCACTGAAGCTTTCTTT
TRBD1	NA	TRBV28	TRBJ1-5	CASTARGRRNQPQHF	TGTGCCAGCACCGCCAGGGGGCGTAGAAATCAGCCCCAGCATTTT
TRBD2	NA	TRBV19	TRBJ2-6	CASSIEGTSGLNSGANVLTF	TGTGCCAGTAGTATAGAGGGGACTAGCGGATTAAACTCTGGGGCCAACGTCCTGACTTTC
NA	NA	TRBV7-9	TRBJ2-3	CASSTRGADTQYF	TGTGCCAGCAGCACCAGGGGGGCAGATACGCAGTATTTT
NA	NA	TRBV5-1	TRBJ2-1	CASSLEFGASYNEQFF	TGCGCCAGCAGCTTGGAATTCGGGGCCTCCTACAATGAGCAGTTCTTC
NA	NA	TRBV9	TRBJ1-2	CASSVALKASNYGYTF	TGTGCCAGCAGCGTAGCGTTGAAGGCCTCTAACTATGGCTACACCTTC
NA	NA	TRBV5-1	TRBJ1-3	CASSPGQLSGNTIYF	TGCGCCAGCAGCCCCGGACAGCTCTCTGGAAACACCATATATTTT